This T cell receptor (beta chain) was found in a study of cytomegalovirus exposure and HLA in healthy donors (dated by TCRdb to 2016 to 2017). The study in broad terms: An earlier analysis of a few hundred of the donors reported 250 to 350 Gb of sequence data and approximately 120 million unique TCR beta sequences obtained from about 200 million T cells. An early release that covered about 640 HLA-typed donors contained around 300 gigabases of sequencing data and around 85 million unique TCR sequences. The genetic ancestry cluster associated with self-reported Caucasian donors included 81% of the 398 genotyped donors. The aim of the study was to test whether cataloging public T cell receptors could identify signatures of past pathogen exposure. The study used immunosequencing to profile the T cell repertoires of hundreds of subjects and linked those repertoires to cytomegalovirus serostatus. In addition to the first cohort of approximately 670 subjects, a separate validation cohort of over 90 different subjects was used. The study combined high-throughput TCR immunosequencing, statistical association of individual TCRs with disease status, and machine learning to predict cytomegalovirus infection status. A later analysis re-examined previously published TCR beta repertoires from hundreds of donors and added high-resolution HLA genotyping to investigate patterns of TCR occurrence. In the later analysis, no new phenotypic data were used to find candidate immune exposures; instead, reliance was placed on TCR beta sequences and their occurrence across donors. An earlier analysis of a few hundred of the donors applied high-throughput TCR beta sequencing to assess whether each TCR beta V gene segment acted as functional or pseudogenic. Donor age, sex, ethnicity and CMV serostatus were compiled together with the repertoire data. A later genetic analysis took genome-wide SNP genotypes for about three fifths of the 666 donors and used that subset as a discovery cohort. Every discovery cohort repertoire had been produced on one sequencing platform. HLA typing included class I and class II loci at four-digit resolution. Typing coverage differed by locus: A, B, C, DRB1 and DQB1 were typed in about 620-630 donors, DQA1 in 522, DPA1 in some 600, and DPB1 in about 450. About five DR-DQ haplotypes were handled as single units for association and clustering because linkage in the cohort was strong. Among around 400 genotyped donors of the cohort, an average of approximately 240,000 unique TCR beta nucleotide sequences were sequenced per donor, around 18% of them non-productive.

The cysteine opens and the phenylalanine closes a CDR3 of 12 amino acids. The DNA shown is the 36-base CDR3, in frame from base 1. The V end loses 5 bases and the J end loses 11 bases, and a stretch of 15 bases separates them. CDR1 and CDR2 were assigned from the germline V gene as SGHVS and FQNEAQ. A word on this clone: This clone's antigen is unknown. Base qualities are missing; no much larger clone stands one base away.

The cohort comprised some 700 healthy bone marrow donors. At the time of sampling, every cohort member was nominally healthy, though immune exposures that went unrecorded were likely present. The donor tested CMV seropositive and was one of the 289 seropositive cohort members. A peripheral blood sample was provided by each donor, and peripheral blood mononuclear cells were used for TCR beta sequencing. Genomic DNA extraction from the blood cell samples was performed with the Qiagen DNeasy Blood Extraction Kit. Libraries were built with the immunoSEQ multiplex PCR assay. The multiplex PCR relied on a mix of 60 forward primers for TCR Vbeta segments and 13 reverse primers for TCR Jbeta segments. The CDR3 region of rearranged TCR beta genes was amplified from genomic DNA with a multiplex PCR assay. On the Illumina HiSeq System, the amplified TCR beta libraries were sequenced as 87-base-pair reads. For the original study's pipeline: In a later analysis, tens of millions of unique TCR beta chains were counted across the 650 to 750 repertoires, and some 10 million of these chains were shared by at least two donors. Raw reads were error-corrected and collapsed into unique sequences by a nearest-neighbor algorithm in which closely related sequences were merged to remove PCR and sequencing errors. To assign V, D and J gene segments, CDR3 sequences were aligned to IMGT reference sequences. For a sequence to be retained, a match of at least six nucleotides was required to both a V gene segment and a J gene segment. A rearrangement was called productive if the CDR3 had no stop codons and remained in frame with V and J, and every other rearrangement was called non-productive. CDR3 was defined by IMGT convention, running from the second conserved V-encoded cysteine to the conserved J-encoded phenylalanine. The earlier analysis of a few hundred of the donors excluded sequences that lacked an unambiguous match to a single V gene segment. An earlier analysis of about 590 of the donors classified V segments as functional when productive rearrangements were above 56.7% and as segregating when the standard deviation between donors was above 5%. A statistical classification framework was developed to diagnose cytomegalovirus status using the catalog of TCR beta chain sequences. In a later analysis, V and J genes were assigned by comparing TCR nucleotide sequences against IMGT/GENE-DB human TR gene sequences. A later analysis assigned CDR3 sequences and most-parsimonious VDJ recombination scenarios with the TCRdist pipeline. In a later analysis, every TCR beta chain was defined by the combination of its CDR3 amino acid sequence and its V-gene family, and reads without a unique V-gene family were dropped. As a way to deal with suspected cross-contamination and a sequencing artifact, a later analysis dropped nearly 600 nucleotide sequences that were highly shared and had low generation probability. For each public chain, a later analysis derived a clonal expansion index from normalized ranks of inferred template counts within each repertoire. A later analysis computed generation probabilities with a VDJ recombination model fitted to out-of-frame rearrangements, and checked the results against IGoR. Hypergeometric tests were used in a later analysis to score TCR-TCR, TCR-HLA and TCR-CMV co-occurrence, with a repertoire-size bias correction applied to the TCR pairs. In a later analysis, false discovery rates were estimated by permuting HLA or CMV assignments 20 times. In a later analysis, co-occurring TCRs were grouped using DBSCAN, with TCRdist sequence similarity added in when clustering inside HLA-allele-positive subsets. For co-occurrence clustering, repertoires with fewer than 30,000 or more than 120,000 public chains were excluded, along with roughly five repertoires with anomalous nucleotide sharing. The table comes from immuneACCESS by way of TCRdb, which keeps in-frame sequences with V and J called. Part of the clones is missing from these tables; in studies checked, under half for an unresolved V gene and the rest for unknown reasons. For V, J and clone size, that table is used; D and trimming come from the DNA. Here the sample has more than 85,000 clones; over 60% occur a single time. The ten largest clones represent around an eighth of the sample.

Broader findings and caveats from the paper: The study gave a list of roughly 150 TCR beta chains associated with cytomegalovirus. The classifier was reported to diagnose cytomegalovirus status with high specificity and sensitivity in both the original cohort and the validation cohort. Most TCR sequences were observed very rarely across donors, whereas some public TCRs were present in many individuals. In a later analysis, some 17,000 TCR beta sequences were associated with specific HLA alleles at a false discovery rate of 0.05. This cohort had only TCR beta chains sequenced, and the lack of alpha or paired-chain data limited which features could be detected. When HLA alleles, especially DR and DQ, strongly co-occurred, TCR associations were difficult to assign to individual alleles. Because counts were too low, about 18 rarely observed V segments, including chromosome 9 orphons, were excluded from the earlier analysis of several hundred of the donors. A further reported finding was that TCR beta sequences accurately predicted the HLA-A and HLA-B alleles for most subjects in the first cohort. In vitro tests confirmed that a few of the cytomegalovirus-associated TCR beta chains recognize cytomegalovirus antigens. Linkage disequilibrium might explain the correlated functional status among segregating V segments, but an unknown experimental factor could not be excluded. Presence/absence analyses assumed roughly uniform sequencing depth across donors, an assumption that may not hold. According to a later analysis, most CMV-associated TCR beta chains appeared to be HLA-restricted, and the HLA associations seemed to be driven largely by CMV exposure. The authors suggested that the approach could potentially be extended to other disease states and immunological phenotypes. According to a later analysis, parvovirus B19, influenza, CMV and Epstein-Barr virus appeared linked to several top co-occurrence clusters. In a later analysis, the rate of TCR association differed among HLA loci, with DRB1 alleles having the most associated TCRs and HLA-C alleles having the fewest. The sequencing pipeline was judged likely to have produced a cluster of highly shared sequence variants as a technical artifact. HLA typing was unavailable for some donors at each locus, so association tests used only the typed subset. A later analysis found that HLA-associated TCR beta chains were more clonally expanded and had lower generation probabilities than equally common non-associated chains. Compared with the approximately 700-donor mean, donors in an Asian-associated ancestry cluster had fewer N-insertions in productive TCRs, according to a later genetic analysis. CMV serostatus was the only immune exposure information available for the cohort. An earlier analysis of around 500 of the donors showed that most TCR beta V segments appeared in productive rearrangements either about 87% or about 30% of the time, which broadly matched IMGT annotations. An association between a missense DCLRE1C variant and V-gene and J-gene trimming of TCR beta chains was found in a later genetic analysis and replicated in an independent cohort. Some IMGT-functional V segments, including TRBV6-2 and TRBV6-3, could not be told apart with the 87-base-pair reads, so those segments were excluded.

Sequencing was carried out using PBMCs. The V and J segments used are TRBV7-8 and TRBJ1-1, and perhaps TRBD1 as D gene, on 6 matching bases. This clonotype originated in a man aged 25 to 40 in good health and CMV-seropositive. CDR3 sequence: CASSPGTGNAFF. The nucleotide sequence reads as follows: TGTGCCAGCAGCCCAGGCACAGGGAACGCTTTCTTT.